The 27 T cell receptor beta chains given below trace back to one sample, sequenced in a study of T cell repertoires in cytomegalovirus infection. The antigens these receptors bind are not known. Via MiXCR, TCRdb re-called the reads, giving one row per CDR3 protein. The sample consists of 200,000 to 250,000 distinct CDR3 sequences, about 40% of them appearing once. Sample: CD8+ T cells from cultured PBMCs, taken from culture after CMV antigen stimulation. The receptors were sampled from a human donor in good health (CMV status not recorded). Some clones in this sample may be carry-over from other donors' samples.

This chain's CDR3 is CASSREGQAVQPGRNTEAFF. CDR3 DNA: TGTGCCAGCAGCCGAGAGGGACAGGCAGTCCAACCCGGCCGGAACACTGAAGCTTTCTTT. This chain links TRBV11-2 with TRBJ1-1, with 8 bases lining up with TRBD1. Trimming removed 5 bases from V and 1 base from J; junction bases left unmatched: 21. CDR3 length: 20 residues. CDR1 and CDR2 from the germline V gene are SGHAT and FQNNGV.

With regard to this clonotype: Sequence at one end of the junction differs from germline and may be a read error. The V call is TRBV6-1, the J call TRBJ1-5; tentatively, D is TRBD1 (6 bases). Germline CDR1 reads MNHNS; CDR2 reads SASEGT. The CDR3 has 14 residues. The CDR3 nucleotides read TGTGCCAGCAGGATGGACAGCCCTCATCAGGCCCAGCATTTT. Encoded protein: CASRMDSPHQAQHF.

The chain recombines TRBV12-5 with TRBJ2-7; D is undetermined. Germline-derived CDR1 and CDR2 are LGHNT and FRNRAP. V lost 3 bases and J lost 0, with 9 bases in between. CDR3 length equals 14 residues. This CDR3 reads CASGFPGVSYEQYF. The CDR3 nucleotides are TGTGCTAGTGGTTTCCCAGGCGTCTCCTACGAGCAGTACTTC.

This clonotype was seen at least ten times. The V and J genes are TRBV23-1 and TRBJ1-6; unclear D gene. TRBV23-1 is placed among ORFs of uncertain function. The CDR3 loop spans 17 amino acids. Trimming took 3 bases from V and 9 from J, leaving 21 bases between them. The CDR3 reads CASSHWSGLREGSPLHF. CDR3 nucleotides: TGCGCCAGCAGTCACTGGAGCGGGCTCCGGGAGGGTTCACCCCTCCACTTT.

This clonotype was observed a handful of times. CDR3 DNA: TGTGCCAGCAGCTCTAGGGGGCAGAACATGAACACTGAAGCTTTCTTT. Its translation is CASSSRGQNMNTEAFF. The V call is TRBV11-2, the J call TRBJ1-1; 7 positions match TRBD1. Trimming removed 4 bases from V and 0 bases from J; junction bases left unmatched: 8. CDR3 length equals 16 residues. Germline CDR1 and CDR2: SGHAT and FQNNGV.

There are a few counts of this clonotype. The DNA of the CDR3 is TGTGCCAGCAGTCCTAATTCCCCGGGCCCCCAGAGTGGAGAGACCCAGTACTTC. It is translated as CASSPNSPGPQSGETQYF. The chain recombines TRBV12-3 or TRBV12-4 with TRBJ2-5; no clear D gene. The CDR3 has 18 amino acids. V gave up 5 bases and J gave up 4 bases, with 26 bases separating them.

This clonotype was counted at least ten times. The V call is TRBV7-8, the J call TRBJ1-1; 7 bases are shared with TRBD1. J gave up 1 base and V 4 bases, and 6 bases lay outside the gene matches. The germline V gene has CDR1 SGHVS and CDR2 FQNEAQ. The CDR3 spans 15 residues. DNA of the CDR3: TGTGCCAGCAGCTACCTGGACAGGCAGAACACTGAAGCTTTCTTT. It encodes CASSYLDRQNTEAFF.

The CDR3 DNA reads TGTGCCACCAGCAGGTTGGGGGAGCTTAACTATGGCTACACCTTC. Protein product: CATSRLGELNYGYTF. This chain uses TRBV15 with TRBJ1-2; tentative D call: TRBD1 (5 bases). The CDR3 loop spans 15 amino acids. Looked up from germline, CDR1 is LNHNV and CDR2 is YYDKDF (reference sequence). V was cut by 3 bases and J by 1 base, with 12 bases left in between.

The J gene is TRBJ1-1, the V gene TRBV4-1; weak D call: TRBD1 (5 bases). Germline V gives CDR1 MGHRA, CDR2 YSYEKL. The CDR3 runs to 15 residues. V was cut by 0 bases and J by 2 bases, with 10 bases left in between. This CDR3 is CASSQDPGINTEAFF. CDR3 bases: TGCGCCAGCAGCCAAGATCCAGGGATTAACACTGAAGCTTTCTTT.

The CDR3 DNA reads TGTGCCAGCAGTCCTTCACTAGACATTCAGTACTTC. Translated, it gives CASSPSLDIQYF. This rearrangement joins TRBV27 to TRBJ2-4; D perhaps matches TRBD2 (5 bases). CDR3 length: 12 residues. The ends were cut back, 5 bases at V and 8 bases at J, with 10 bases in the middle. CDR1 MNHEY and CDR2 SMNVEV come from the germline V gene (reference sequence).

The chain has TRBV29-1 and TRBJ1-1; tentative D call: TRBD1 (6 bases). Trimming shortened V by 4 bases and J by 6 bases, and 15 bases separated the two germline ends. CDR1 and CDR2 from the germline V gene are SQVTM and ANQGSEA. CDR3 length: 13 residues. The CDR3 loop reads CSVGDGRGSEAFF. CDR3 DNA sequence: TGCAGCGTTGGGGATGGCAGGGGCTCTGAAGCTTTCTTT. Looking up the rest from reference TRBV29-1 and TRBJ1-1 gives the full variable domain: SAVISQKPSRDICQRGTSLTIQCQVDSQVTMMFWYRQQPGQSLTLIATANQGSEATYESGFVIDKFPISRPNLTFSTLTVSNMSPEDSSIYLCSVGDGRGSEAFFGQGTRLTVV.

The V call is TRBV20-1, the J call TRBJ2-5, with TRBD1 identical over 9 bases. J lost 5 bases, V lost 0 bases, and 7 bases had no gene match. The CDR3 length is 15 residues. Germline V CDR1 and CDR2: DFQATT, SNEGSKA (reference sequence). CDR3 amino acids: CSARDYDRGFETQYF. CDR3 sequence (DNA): TGCAGTGCTAGAGATTACGACAGGGGGTTTGAGACCCAGTACTTC.

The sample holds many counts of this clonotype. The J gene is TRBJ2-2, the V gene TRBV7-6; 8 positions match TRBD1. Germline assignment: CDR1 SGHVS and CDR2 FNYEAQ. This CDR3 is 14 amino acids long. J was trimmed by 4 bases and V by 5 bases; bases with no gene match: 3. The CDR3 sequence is CASSDDRGTGELFF. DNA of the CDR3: TGTGCCAGCAGCGACGACAGGGGCACCGGGGAGCTGTTTTTT.

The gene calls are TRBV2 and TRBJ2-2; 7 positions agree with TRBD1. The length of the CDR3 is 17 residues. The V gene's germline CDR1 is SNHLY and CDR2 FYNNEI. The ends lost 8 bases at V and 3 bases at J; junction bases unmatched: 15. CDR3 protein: CASGSPRTGGYTGELFF. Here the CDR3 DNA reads TGTGCCAGCGGATCACCACGGACAGGCGGGTACACCGGGGAGCTGTTTTTT.

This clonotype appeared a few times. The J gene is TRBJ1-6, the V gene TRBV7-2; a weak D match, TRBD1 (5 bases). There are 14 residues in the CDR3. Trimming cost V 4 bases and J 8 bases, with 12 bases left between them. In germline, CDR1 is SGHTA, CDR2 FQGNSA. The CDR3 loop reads CASSSGKGDSPLHF. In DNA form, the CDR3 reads TGTGCCAGCAGCTCAGGGAAAGGGGATTCACCCCTCCACTTT.

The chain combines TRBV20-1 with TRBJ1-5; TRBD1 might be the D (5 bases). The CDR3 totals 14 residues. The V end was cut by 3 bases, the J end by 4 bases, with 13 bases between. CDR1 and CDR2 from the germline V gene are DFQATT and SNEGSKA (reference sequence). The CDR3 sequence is CSARGWQGNQPQHF. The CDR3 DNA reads TGCAGTGCTAGGGGATGGCAGGGTAATCAGCCCCAGCATTTT.

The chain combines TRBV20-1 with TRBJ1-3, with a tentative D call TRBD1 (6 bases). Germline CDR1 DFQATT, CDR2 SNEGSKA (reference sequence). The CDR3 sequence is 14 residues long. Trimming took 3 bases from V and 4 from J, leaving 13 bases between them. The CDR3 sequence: CSASPAGEGNTIYF. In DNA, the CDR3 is TGCAGTGCTAGCCCCGCAGGGGAAGGAAACACCATATATTTT.

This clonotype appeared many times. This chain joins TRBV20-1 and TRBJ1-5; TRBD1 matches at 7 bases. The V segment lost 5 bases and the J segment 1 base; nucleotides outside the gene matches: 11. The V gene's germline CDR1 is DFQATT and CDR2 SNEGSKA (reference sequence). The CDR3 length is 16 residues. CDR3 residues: CSASTGRVWSNQPQHF. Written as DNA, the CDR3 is TGCAGTGCTTCGACAGGGCGAGTGTGGAGCAATCAGCCCCAGCATTTT.

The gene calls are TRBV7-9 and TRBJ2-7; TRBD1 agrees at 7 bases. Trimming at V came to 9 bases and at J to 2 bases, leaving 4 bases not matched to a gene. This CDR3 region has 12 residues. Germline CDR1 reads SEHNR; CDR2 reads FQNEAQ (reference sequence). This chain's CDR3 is CASNRGPYEQYF. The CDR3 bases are TGTGCCAGTAACAGGGGACCCTACGAGCAGTACTTC.

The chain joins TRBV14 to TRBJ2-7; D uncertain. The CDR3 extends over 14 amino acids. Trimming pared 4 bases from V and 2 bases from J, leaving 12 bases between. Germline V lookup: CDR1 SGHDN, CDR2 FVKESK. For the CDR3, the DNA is TGTGCCAGCAGCCGCCAGAGCTTGACCTACGAGCAGTACTTC. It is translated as CASSRQSLTYEQYF.

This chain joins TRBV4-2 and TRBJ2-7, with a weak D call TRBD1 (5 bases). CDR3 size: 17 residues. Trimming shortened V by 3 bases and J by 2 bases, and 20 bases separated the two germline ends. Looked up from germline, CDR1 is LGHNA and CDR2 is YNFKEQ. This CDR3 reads CASSHPAPPGWAYEQYF. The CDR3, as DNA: TGTGCCAGCAGCCACCCGGCCCCGCCAGGGTGGGCCTACGAGCAGTACTTC.

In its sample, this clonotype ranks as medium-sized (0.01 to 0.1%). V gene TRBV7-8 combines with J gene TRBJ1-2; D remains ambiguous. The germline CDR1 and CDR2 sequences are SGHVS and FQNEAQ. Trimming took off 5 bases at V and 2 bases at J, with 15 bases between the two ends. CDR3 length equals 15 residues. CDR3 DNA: TGTGCCAGCAGCCCGACGATACGGCTGAACTATGGCTACACCTTC. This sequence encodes CASSPTIRLNYGYTF. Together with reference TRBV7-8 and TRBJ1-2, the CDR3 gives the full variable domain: GAGVSQSPRYKVAKRGQDVALRCDPISGHVSLFWYQQALGQGPEFLTYFQNEAQLDKSGLPSDRFFAERPEGSVSTLKIQRTQQEDSAVYLCASSPTIRLNYGYTFGSGTRLTVV.

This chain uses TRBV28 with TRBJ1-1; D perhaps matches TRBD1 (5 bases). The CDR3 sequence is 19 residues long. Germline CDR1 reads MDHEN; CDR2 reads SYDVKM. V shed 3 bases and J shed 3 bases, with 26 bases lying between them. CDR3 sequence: CASSFNGAGTGKWDTEAFF. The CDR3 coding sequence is TGTGCCAGCAGTTTTAATGGGGCCGGGACGGGGAAATGGGACACTGAAGCTTTCTTT.

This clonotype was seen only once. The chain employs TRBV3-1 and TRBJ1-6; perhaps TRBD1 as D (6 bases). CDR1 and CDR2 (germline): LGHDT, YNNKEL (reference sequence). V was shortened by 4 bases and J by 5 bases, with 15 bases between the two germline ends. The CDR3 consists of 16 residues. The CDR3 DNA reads TGTGCCAGCAGCCCTTGGACAGCAAAAAATAATTCACCCCTCCACTTT. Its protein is CASSPWTAKNNSPLHF.

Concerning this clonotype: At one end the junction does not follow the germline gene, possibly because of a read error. CDR3 in DNA: TGTGCCAGCAGTTTGGGACAGGATACCTACAATGAGCAGTTCTTC. Encoded protein: CASSLGQDTYNEQFF. V usage is TRBV5-5 and J usage is TRBJ2-1; 8 positions match TRBD1. This CDR3 is 15 amino acids long. In germline, CDR1 is SGHKS, CDR2 YYEKEE (reference sequence).

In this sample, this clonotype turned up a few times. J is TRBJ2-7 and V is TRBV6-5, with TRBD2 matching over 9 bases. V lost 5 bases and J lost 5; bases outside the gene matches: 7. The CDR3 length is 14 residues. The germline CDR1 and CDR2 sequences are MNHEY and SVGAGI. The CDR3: CASSPTGTSHEQYF. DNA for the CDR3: TGTGCCAGCAGTCCAACCGGGACTAGCCACGAGCAGTACTTC.

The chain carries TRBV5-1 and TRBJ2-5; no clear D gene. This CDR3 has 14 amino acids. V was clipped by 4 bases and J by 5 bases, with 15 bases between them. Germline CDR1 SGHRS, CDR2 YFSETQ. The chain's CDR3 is CASSRRQEMETQYF. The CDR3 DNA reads TGCGCCAGCAGCCGTCGACAAGAGATGGAGACCCAGTACTTC.